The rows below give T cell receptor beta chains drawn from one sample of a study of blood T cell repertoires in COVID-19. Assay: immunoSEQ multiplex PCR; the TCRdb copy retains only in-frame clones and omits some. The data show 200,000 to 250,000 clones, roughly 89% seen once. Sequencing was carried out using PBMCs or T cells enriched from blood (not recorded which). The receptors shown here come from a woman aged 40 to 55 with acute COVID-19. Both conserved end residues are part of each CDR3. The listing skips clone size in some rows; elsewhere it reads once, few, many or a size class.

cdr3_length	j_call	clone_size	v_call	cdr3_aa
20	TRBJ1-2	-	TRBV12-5	CASGHVAYRERPTQDYGYTF
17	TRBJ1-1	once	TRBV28	CASSFSASGLFNTEAFF
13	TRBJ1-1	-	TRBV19	CASSLQGRDEAFF
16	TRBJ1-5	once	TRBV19	CASSIRQRGANQPQHF
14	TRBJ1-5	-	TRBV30	CAWSTGGRYQPQHF
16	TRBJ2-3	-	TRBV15	CATSTQGTGATDTQYF
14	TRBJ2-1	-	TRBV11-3	CASSLRSGMNEQFF
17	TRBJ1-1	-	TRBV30	CAWSAGTGWRRNTEAFF
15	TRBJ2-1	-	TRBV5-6	CASSLRQGSYNEQFF
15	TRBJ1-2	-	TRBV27	CASSLSWGGVYGYTF
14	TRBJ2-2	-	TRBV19	CATRTGWNTGELFF
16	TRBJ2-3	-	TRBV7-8	CASSPKTSGGTDTQYF
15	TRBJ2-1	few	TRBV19	CASSEGQGGYNEQFF
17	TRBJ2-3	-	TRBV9	CASSAPPGQGVIDTQYF
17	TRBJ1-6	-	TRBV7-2	CASSLGLGGREDSPLHF
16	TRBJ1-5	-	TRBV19	CASSMRRGGSNQPQHF
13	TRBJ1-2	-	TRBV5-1	CASSSDKNYGYTF
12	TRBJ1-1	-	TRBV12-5	CASGFLLSEAFF
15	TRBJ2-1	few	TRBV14	CASSQRGTGRNEQFF
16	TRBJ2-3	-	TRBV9	CASSEASGRYTDTQYF
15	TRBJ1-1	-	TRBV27	CASSTRQGMNTEAFF
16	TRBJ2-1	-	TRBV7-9	CASSGTSGSSYNEQFF
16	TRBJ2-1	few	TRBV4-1	CASSPGLADSYNEQFF
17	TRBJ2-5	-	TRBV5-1	CASSSRQGGQSMETQYF
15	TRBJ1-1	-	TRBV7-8	CASSLRGGLNTEAFF
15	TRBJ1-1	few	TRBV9	CASSVAVRMNTEAFF
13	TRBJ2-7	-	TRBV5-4	CASRSPSSYEQYF
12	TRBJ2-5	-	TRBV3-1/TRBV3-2	CASSQDKGGQYF
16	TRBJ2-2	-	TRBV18	CASSATRQANTGELFF
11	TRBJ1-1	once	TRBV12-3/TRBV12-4	CAFGGHTEAFF
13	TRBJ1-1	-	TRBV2	CASSESTGTGAFF
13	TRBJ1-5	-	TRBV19	CASSIIEGQPQHF
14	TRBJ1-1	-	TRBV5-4	CASSFGTLNTEAFF
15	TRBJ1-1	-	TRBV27	CASSSLRGPSTEAFF
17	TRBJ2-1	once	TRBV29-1	CSVELQAGGLRANEQFF
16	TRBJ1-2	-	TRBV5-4	CASSGEGGGQHYGYTF
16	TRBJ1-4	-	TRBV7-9	CASSSKTGATNEKLFF
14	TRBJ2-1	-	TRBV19	CASSSGTADNEQFF
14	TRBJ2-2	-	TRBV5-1	CASSLDGGAGELFF
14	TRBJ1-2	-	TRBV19	CASTRVGGSDGYTF
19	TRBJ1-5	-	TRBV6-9	CASSYSSVQSGDRNQPQHF
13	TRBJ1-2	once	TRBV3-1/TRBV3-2	CASSQGTVYGYTF
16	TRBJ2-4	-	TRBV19	CARKYTGLLAKNIQYF
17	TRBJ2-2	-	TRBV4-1	CASSQVGVAGRTGELFF
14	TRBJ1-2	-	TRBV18	CASSPSDSNYGYTF
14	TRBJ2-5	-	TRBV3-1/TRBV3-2	CASSPGPGGETQYF
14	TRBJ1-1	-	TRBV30	CAWSVGALSTEAFF
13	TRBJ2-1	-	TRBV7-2	CASSDQRWSEQFF
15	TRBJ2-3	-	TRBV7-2	CASSSLGGATDTQYF
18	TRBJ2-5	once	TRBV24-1	CATSDCNSGTHCAETQYF
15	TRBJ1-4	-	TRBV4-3	CASSRADRGDEKLFF
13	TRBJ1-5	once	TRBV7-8	CASSLEGIQPQHF
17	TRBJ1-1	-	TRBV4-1	CASSQVGSGPRGTEAFF
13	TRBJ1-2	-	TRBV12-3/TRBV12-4	CASRGQGADGYTF
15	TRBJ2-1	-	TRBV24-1	CATSDALGQINEQFF
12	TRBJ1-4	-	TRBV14	CASSPDGEKLFF
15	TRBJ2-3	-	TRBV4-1	CASSLRGAVTDTQYF
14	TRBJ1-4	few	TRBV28	CASRVRQGYEKLFF
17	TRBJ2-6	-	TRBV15	CATSRVVGLWGANVLTF